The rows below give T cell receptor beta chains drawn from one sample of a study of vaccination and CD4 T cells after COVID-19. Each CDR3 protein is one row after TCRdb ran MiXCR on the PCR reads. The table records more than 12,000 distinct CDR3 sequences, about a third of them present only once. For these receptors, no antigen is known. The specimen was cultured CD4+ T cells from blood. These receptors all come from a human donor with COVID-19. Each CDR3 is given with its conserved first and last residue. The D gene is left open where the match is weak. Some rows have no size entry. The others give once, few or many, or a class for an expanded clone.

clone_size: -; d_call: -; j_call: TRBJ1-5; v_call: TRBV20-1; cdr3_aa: CSARPPKINSNQPQHF; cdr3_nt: TGCAGTGCCCGACCCCCCAAAATCAACAGCAATCAGCCCCAGCATTTT
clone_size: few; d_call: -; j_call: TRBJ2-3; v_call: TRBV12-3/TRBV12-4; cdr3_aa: CASRVTATDTQYF; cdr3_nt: TGTGCCAGCAGGGTTACAGCCACAGATACGCAGTATTTT
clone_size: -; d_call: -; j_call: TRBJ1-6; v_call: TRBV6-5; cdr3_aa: CASSVLESPYNSPLHF; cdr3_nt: TGTGCCAGCAGTGTTCTCGAGTCGCCCTATAATTCACCCCTCCACTTT
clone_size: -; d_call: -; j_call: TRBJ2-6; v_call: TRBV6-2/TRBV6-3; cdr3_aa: CASSYGRGIGANVLTF; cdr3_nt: TGTGCCAGCAGTTACGGCAGGGGTATCGGGGCCAACGTCCTGACTTTC
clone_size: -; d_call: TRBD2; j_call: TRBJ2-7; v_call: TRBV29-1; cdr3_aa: CSVGGDYYEQYF; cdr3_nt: TGCAGCGTGGGGGGGGACTACTACGAGCAGTACTTC
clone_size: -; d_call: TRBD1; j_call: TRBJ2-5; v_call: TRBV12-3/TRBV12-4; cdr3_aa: CASSFRGTETQYF; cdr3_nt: TGTGCCAGCAGTTTCAGGGGGACCGAGACCCAGTACTTC
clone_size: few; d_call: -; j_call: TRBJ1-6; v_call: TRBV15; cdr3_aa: CATSRDRAAGSPLHF; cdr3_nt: TGTGCCACCAGCAGAGATCGGGCGGCGGGGTCACCCCTCCACTTT
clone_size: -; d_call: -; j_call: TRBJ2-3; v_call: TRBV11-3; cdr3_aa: CASSSRGGADTQYF; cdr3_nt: TGTGCCAGCAGCTCTAGGGGGGGGGCAGATACGCAGTATTTT
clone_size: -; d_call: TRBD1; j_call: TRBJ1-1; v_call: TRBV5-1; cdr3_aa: CASSLPIQGAGEAFF; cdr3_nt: TGCGCCAGCAGCTTGCCTATACAGGGGGCGGGTGAAGCTTTCTTT
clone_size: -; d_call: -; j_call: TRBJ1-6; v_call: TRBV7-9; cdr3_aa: CASSLSQAYNSPLHF; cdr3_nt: TGTGCCAGCAGCTTAAGCCAGGCTTATAATTCACCCCTCCACTTT
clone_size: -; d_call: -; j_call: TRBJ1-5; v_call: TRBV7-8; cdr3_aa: CASSGGSRLNQPQHF; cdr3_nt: TGTGCCAGCAGCGGGGGGTCCAGACTCAATCAGCCCCAGCATTTT
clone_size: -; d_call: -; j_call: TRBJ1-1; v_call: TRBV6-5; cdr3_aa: CASSYSEELNTEAFF; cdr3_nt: TGTGCCAGCAGTTACTCGGAGGAGCTGAACACTGAAGCTTTCTTT
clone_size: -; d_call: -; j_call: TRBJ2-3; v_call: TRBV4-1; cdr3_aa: CASSQVVTIGTDTQYF; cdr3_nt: TGCGCCAGCAGCCAAGTGGTGACAATCGGCACAGATACGCAGTATTTT
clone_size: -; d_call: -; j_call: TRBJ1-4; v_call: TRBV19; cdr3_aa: CASSMVPATNEKLFF; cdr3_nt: TGTGCCAGTAGTATGGTCCCTGCAACTAATGAAAAACTGTTTTTT
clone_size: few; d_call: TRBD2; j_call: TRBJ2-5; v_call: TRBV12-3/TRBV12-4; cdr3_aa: CASSLRGSGGAQETQYF; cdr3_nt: TGTGCCAGCAGTTTAAGGGGTAGCGGGGGGGCTCAAGAGACCCAGTACTTC
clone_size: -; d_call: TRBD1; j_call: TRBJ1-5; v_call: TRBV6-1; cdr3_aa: CASSPTEQGAGQPQHF; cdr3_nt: TGTGCCAGCAGTCCTACCGAACAGGGGGCAGGACAGCCCCAGCATTTT
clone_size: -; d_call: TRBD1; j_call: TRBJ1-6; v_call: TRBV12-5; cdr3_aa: CASGPGQQNSPLHF; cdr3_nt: TGTGCTAGTGGTCCGGGACAGCAAAATTCACCCCTCCACTTT
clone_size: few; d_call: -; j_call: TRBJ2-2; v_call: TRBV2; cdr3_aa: CASSVTVLNGELFF; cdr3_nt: TGTGCCAGCAGTGTAACGGTATTGAACGGGGAGCTGTTTTTT
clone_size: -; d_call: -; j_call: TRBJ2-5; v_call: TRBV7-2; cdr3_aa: CASSLPRRETQYF; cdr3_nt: TGTGCCAGCAGCTTACCAAGGCGCGAGACCCAGTACTTC
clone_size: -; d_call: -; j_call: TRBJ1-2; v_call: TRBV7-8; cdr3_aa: CASSLRPSPLEGGYGYTF; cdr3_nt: TGTGCCAGCAGCTTAAGGCCTTCTCCCCTAGAGGGGGGGTATGGCTACACCTTC
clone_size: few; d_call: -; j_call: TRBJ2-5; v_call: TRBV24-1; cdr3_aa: CATSGGPLETQYF; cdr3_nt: TGTGCCACCAGTGGGGGGCCATTAGAGACCCAGTACTTC
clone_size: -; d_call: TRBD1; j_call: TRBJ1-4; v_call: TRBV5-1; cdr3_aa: CASSWGQGYEKLFF; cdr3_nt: TGCGCCAGCAGTTGGGGACAGGGGTATGAAAAACTGTTTTTT
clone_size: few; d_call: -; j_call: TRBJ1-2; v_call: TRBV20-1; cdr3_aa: CSATPGGTYGYTF; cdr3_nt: TGCAGTGCCACTCCCGGGGGGACCTATGGCTACACCTTC
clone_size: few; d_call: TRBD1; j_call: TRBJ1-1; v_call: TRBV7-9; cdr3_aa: CASSPYAGTGNKGTEAFF; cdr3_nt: TGTGCCAGCAGCCCGTATGCCGGGACAGGGAATAAGGGCACTGAAGCTTTCTTT
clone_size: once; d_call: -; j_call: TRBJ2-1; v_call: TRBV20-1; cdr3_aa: CSASPSGNEQFF; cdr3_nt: TGCAGTGCGAGCCCTAGTGGCAATGAGCAGTTCTTC
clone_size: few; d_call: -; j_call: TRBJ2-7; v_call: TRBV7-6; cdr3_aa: CASSLVPTPGDYEQYF; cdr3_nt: TGTGCCAGCAGCTTAGTACCGACCCCAGGGGACTACGAGCAGTACTTC
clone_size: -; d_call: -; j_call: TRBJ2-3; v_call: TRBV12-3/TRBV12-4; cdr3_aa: CASSLPGGTQYF; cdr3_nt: TGTGCCAGCAGTTTACCTGGGGGTACGCAGTATTTT
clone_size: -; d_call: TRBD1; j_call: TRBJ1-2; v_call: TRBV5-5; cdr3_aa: CASSLRDRGPGYTF; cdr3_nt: TGTGCCAGCAGCTTGCGGGACAGGGGGCCTGGCTACACCTTC